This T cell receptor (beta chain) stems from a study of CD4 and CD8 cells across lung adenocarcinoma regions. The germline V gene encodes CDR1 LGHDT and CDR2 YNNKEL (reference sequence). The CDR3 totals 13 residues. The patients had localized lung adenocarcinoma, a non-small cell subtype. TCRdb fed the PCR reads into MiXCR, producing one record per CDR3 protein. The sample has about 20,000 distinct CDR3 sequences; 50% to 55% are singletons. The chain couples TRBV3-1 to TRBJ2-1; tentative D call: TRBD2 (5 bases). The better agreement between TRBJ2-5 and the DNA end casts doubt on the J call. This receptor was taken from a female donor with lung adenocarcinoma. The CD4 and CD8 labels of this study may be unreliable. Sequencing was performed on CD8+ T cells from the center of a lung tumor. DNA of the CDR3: TGTGCCAGCAGCATAGACGAGGGAGAGACCCAGTACTTC. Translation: CASSIDEGETQYF.